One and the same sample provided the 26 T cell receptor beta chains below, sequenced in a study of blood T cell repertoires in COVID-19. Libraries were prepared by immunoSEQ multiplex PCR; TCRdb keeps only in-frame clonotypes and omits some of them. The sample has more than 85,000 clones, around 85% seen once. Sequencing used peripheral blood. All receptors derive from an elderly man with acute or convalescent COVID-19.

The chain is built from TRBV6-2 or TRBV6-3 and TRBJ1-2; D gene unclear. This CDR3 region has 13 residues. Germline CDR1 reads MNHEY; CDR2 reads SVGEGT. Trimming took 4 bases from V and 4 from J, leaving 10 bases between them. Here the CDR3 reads CASSLPAGYGYTF. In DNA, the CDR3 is TGTGCCAGCAGTTTACCCGCCGGCTATGGCTACACCTTC.

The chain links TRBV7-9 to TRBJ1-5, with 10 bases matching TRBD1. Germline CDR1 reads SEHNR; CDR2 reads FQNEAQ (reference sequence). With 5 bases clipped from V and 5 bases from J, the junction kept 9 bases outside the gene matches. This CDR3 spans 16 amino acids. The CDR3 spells CASSPGTGVGDQPQHF. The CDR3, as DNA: TGTGCCAGCAGCCCAGGGACAGGGGTCGGGGATCAGCCCCAGCATTTT.

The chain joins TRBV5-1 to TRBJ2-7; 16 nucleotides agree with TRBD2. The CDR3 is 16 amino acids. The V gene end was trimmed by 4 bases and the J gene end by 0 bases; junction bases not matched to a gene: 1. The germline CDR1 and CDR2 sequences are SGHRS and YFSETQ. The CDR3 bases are TGCGCCAGCAGCGGGACTAGCGGGAGGGCCTCCTACGAGCAGTACTTC. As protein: CASSGTSGRASYEQYF. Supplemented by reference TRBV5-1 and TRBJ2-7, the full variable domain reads KAGVTQTPRYLIKTRGQQVTLSCSPISGHRSVSWYQQTPGQGLQFLFEYFSETQRNKGNFPGRFSGRQFSNSRSEMNVSTLELGDSALYLCASSGTSGRASYEQYFGPGTRLTVT.

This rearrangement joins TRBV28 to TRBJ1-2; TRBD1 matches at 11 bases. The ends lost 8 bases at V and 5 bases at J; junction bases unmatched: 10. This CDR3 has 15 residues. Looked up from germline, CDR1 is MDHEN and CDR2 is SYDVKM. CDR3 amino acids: CASSPGRDRGYGYTF. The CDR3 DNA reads TGTGCCAGCTCCCCAGGTCGGGACAGGGGGTATGGCTACACCTTC.

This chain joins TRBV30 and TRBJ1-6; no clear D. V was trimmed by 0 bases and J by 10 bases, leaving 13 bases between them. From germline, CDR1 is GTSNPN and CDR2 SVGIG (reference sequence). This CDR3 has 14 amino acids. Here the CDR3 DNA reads TGTGCCTGGAGTGTCCGACCTAGCCCCTCACCCCTCCACTTT. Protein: CAWSVRPSPSPLHF.

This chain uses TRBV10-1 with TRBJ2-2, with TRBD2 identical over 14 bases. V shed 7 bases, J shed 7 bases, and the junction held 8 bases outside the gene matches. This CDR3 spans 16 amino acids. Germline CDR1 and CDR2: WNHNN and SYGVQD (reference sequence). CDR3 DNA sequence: TGCGCCAGCACCGGCGGGACTAGCGGGAGCTTCGGGGAGCTGTTTTTT. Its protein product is CASTGGTSGSFGELFF.

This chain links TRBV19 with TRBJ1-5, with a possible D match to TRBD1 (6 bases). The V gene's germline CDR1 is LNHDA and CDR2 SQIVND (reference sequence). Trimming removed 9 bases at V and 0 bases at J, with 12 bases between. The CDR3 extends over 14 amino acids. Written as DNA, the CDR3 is TGTGCCAGCACGGACAGTAATAGCAATCAGCCCCAGCATTTT. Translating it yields CASTDSNSNQPQHF.

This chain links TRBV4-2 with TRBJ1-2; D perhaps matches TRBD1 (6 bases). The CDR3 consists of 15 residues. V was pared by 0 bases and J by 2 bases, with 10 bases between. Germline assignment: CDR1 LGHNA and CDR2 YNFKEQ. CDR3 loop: CASSQDGQLNYGYTF. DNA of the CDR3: TGTGCCAGCAGCCAAGACGGACAGCTGAACTATGGCTACACCTTC.

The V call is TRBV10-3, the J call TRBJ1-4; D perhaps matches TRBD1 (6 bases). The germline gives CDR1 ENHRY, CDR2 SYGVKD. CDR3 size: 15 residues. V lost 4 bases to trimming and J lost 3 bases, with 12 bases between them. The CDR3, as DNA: TGTGCCATCAGTGGGCAGGACAGACCTAATGAAAAACTGTTTTTT. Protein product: CAISGQDRPNEKLFF.

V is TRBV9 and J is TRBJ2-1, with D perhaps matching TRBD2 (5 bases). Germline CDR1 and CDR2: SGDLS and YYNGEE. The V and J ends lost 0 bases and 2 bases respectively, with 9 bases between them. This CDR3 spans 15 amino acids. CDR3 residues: CASSVDMGAYNEQFF. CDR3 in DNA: TGTGCCAGCAGCGTAGACATGGGAGCCTACAATGAGCAGTTCTTC.

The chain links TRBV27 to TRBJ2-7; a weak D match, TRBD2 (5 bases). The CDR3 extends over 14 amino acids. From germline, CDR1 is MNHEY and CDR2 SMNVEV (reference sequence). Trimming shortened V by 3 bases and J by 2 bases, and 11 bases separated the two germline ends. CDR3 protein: CASSLVTGTYEQYF. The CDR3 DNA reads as TGTGCCAGCAGTTTGGTTACGGGAACCTACGAGCAGTACTTC.

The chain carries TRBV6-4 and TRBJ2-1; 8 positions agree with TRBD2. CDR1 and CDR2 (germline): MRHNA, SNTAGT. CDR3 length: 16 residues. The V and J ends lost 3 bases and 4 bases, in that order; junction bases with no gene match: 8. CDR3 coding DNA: TGTGCCAGCAGTGAGACCCCCAGCGGGAGTTACAATGAGCAGTTCTTC. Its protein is CASSETPSGSYNEQFF.

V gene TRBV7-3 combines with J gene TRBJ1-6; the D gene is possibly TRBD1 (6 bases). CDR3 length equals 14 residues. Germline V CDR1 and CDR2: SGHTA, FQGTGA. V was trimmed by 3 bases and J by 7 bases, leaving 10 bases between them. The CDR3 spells CASSFGQTNSPLHF. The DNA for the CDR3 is TGTGCCAGCAGCTTTGGACAGACCAATTCACCCCTCCACTTT.

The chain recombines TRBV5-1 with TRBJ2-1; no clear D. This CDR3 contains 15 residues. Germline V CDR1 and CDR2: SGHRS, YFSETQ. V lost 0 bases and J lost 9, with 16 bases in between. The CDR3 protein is CASSLGDQRSIEQFF. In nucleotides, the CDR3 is TGCGCCAGCAGCTTGGGAGACCAGCGCTCCATTGAGCAGTTCTTC.

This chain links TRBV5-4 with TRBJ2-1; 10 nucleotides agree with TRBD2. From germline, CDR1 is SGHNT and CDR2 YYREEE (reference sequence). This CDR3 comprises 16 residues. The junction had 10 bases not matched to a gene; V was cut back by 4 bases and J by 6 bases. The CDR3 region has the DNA TGTGCCAGCAGCCCCAAGACTAGCGGGTCTTCCAATGAGCAGTTCTTC. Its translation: CASSPKTSGSSNEQFF.

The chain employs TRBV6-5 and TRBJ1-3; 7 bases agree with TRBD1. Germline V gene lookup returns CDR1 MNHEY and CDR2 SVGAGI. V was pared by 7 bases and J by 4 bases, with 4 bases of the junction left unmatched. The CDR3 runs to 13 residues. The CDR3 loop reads CASNQDRGNTIYF. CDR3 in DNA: TGTGCCAGCAATCAGGACAGGGGAAACACCATATATTTT.

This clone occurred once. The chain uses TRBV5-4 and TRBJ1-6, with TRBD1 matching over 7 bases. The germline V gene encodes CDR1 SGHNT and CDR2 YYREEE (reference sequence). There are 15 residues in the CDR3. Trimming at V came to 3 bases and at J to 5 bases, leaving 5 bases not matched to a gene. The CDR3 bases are TGTGCCAGCAGCTCTGGGGACAGCCATAATTCACCCCTCCACTTT. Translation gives CASSSGDSHNSPLHF.

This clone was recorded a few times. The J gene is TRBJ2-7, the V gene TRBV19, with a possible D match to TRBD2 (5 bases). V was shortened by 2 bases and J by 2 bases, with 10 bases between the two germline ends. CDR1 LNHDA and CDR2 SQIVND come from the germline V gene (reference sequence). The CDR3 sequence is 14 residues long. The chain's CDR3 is CASSILRGPYEQYF. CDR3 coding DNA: TGTGCCAGTAGTATATTGCGCGGGCCCTACGAGCAGTACTTC.

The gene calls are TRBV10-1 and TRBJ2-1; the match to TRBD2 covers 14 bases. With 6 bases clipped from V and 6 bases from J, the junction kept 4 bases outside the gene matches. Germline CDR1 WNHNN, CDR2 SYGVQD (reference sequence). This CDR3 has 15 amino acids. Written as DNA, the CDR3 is TGCGCCAGCAGAAAAGGGACTAGCGGGAGCAATGAGCAGTTCTTC. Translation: CASRKGTSGSNEQFF.

The DNA for the CDR3 is TGTGCCAGCAGTTACCTACAGGGGCCAAATTCACCCCTCCACTTT. Its protein is CASSYLQGPNSPLHF. The chain is built from TRBV6-5 and TRBJ1-6; TRBD1 aligns across 7 bases. This CDR3 comprises 15 residues. CDR1 and CDR2 (germline): MNHEY, SVGAGI. The V gene end was trimmed by 2 bases and the J gene end by 7 bases; junction bases not matched to a gene: 5.

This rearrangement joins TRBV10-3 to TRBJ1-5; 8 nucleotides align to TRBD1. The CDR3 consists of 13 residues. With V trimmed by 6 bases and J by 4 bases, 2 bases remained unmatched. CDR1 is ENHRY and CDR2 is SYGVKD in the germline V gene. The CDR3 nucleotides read TGTGCCATCAGCCGACAGGGGAATCAGCCCCAGCATTTT. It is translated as CAISRQGNQPQHF.

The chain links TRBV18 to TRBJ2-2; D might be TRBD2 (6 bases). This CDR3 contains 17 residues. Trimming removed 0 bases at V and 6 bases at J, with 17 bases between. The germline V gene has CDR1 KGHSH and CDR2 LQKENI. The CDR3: CASSPPRDPGGPGELFF. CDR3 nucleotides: TGTGCCAGCTCACCACCGCGGGACCCAGGAGGGCCCGGGGAGCTGTTTTTT.

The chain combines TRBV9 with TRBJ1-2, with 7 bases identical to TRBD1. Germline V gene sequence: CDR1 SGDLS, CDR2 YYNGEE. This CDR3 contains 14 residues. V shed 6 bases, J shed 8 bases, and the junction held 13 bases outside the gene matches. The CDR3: CASTGQVVTVGYTF. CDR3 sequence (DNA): TGTGCCAGCACTGGACAGGTCGTGACCGTCGGCTACACCTTC.

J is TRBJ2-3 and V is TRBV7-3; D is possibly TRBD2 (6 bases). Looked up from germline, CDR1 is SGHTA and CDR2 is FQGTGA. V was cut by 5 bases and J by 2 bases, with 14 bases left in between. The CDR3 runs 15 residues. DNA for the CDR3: TGTGCCAGCAGCCGTCTAGCGATAACCACAGATACGCAGTATTTT. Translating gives CASSRLAITTDTQYF.

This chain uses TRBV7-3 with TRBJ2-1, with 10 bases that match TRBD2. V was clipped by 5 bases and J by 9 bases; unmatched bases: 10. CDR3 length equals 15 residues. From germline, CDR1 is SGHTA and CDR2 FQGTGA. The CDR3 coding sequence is TGTGCCAGCAGCCCCGGCCTAGCGGGAGTCGGTGAGCAGTTCTTC. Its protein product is CASSPGLAGVGEQFF.

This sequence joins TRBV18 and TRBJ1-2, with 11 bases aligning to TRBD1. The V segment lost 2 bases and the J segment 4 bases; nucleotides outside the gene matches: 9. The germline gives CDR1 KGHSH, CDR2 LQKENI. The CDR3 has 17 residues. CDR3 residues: CASSPITRTGGAYGYTF. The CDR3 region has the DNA TGTGCCAGCTCACCAATAACTAGGACAGGGGGCGCCTATGGCTACACCTTC.